These T cell receptor beta chains were read from a single sample in a study of T cells in Graves' hyperthyroidism and ophthalmopathy. TCRdb re-analysed the multiplex PCR reads in MiXCR, keeping a single row per CDR3 protein. The table includes more than 500,000 distinct CDR3 sequences, roughly 15% detected once. Source material: blood. Receptors were obtained from a woman aged 25-40 years with Graves' ophthalmopathy. Each CDR3 is given with its conserved first and last residue. The D gene is left open where the match is weak. The size entry is marked missing in some rows and otherwise reads once, few, many or a size class.

clone size	V gene	D gene	J gene	CDR3 DNA	CDR3 protein
few	TRBV20-1	NA	TRBJ1-1	TGCAGTGCTAGACAGGGGTTTGTCACTGAAGCTTTCTTT	CSARQGFVTEAFF
NA	TRBV19	NA	TRBJ2-1	TGTGCCAGTAGTATAGAAGGCGGCGGGCGGAATGAGCAGTTCTTC	CASSIEGGGRNEQFF
NA	TRBV5-6	NA	TRBJ2-7	TGTGCCAGCAGCTTTGGCGGGCGCGACGAGCAGTACTTC	CASSFGGRDEQYF
many	TRBV7-2	NA	TRBJ2-7	TGTGCCAGCAGCCTTGGACTGCAAACCTACGAGCAGTACTTC	CASSLGLQTYEQYF
medium-sized	TRBV18	NA	TRBJ1-1	TGTGCCAGCTCACCTTTACCCCTACCGACAGAGAACACTGAAGCTTTCTTT	CASSPLPLPTENTEAFF
many	TRBV2	NA	TRBJ2-2	TGTGCCAGCGATGGCGGAGGGGAACGTGCCGGGGAGCTGTTTTTT	CASDGGGERAGELFF
many	TRBV18	NA	TRBJ1-5	TGTGCCAGCTCACCGGCAGGATTACCCCGCAGACAGCCCCAGCATTTT	CASSPAGLPRRQPQHF
many	TRBV7-2	NA	TRBJ2-5	TGTGCCAGCAGCTTAGCTACAGAGACCCAGTACTTC	CASSLATETQYF
many	TRBV12-3/TRBV12-4	TRBD1	TRBJ2-7	TGTGCCAGCAGCGGGACAGGGGCCTCCTACGAGCAGTACTTC	CASSGTGASYEQYF
few	TRBV25-1	NA	TRBJ2-5	TGTGCCAGCCCCACGAAGGGACGAGAGACCCAGTACTTC	CASPTKGRETQYF
many	TRBV10-2	NA	TRBJ1-1	TGCGCCAGCGTTTCCAGGGAAGCTTTCTTT	CASVSREAFF
NA	TRBV20-1	TRBD1	TRBJ1-4	TGCAGTGCTAGCTACTTTCCGGGACAGGGGTACGAAAAACTGTTTTTT	CSASYFPGQGYEKLFF
many	TRBV19	NA	TRBJ2-3	TGTGCCAGTAGTATCGGCGGATCCACAGATACGCAGTATTTT	CASSIGGSTDTQYF
NA	TRBV6-1	NA	TRBJ2-2	TGTGCCAGTTTTACACACGGACAGCTGAACACCGGGGAGCTGTTTTTT	CASFTHGQLNTGELFF
few	TRBV5-6	TRBD1	TRBJ2-5	TGTGCCAGCAGCTGGGCGACCGGGACAGGGAGAGAGACCCAGTACTTC	CASSWATGTGRETQYF
NA	TRBV19	TRBD1	TRBJ2-7	TGTGCCAGTAGTATGGACAGGGGGCTGTCCTACGAGCAGTACTTC	CASSMDRGLSYEQYF
many	TRBV5-1	NA	TRBJ1-1	TGCGCCAGCATCGGGCAGAACACTGAAGCTTTCTTT	CASIGQNTEAFF
NA	TRBV20-1	TRBD2	TRBJ2-2	TGCAGTGCTAGAGATATGGGACTAGCGGGACGAATTTCCGGGGAGCTGTTTTTT	CSARDMGLAGRISGELFF
few	TRBV28	NA	TRBJ1-2	TGTGCCAGCAGTTTATACAGGGCGGCCTCAGGCTACACCTTC	CASSLYRAASGYTF
NA	TRBV6-2/TRBV6-3	NA	TRBJ2-5	TGTGCCAGCGGTGGCAGCTTACAAGAGACCCAGTACTTC	CASGGSLQETQYF
NA	TRBV5-6	TRBD1	TRBJ2-1	TGTGCCAGCACGAGACAGGGCTACAATGAGCAGTTCTTC	CASTRQGYNEQFF
many	TRBV5-1	NA	TRBJ2-1	TGCGCCAGCAGCTACGGGCAGCAAGTCAATGAGCAGTTCTTC	CASSYGQQVNEQFF
many	TRBV12-3/TRBV12-4	NA	TRBJ1-3	TGTGCCAGCACGAAAGACCCGATCTCTGGAAACACCATATATTTT	CASTKDPISGNTIYF
few	TRBV25-1	NA	TRBJ1-1	TGTGCCAGCAGTGTATCTGGGGCAGCAGCGAACACTGAAGCTTTCTTT	CASSVSGAAANTEAFF
many	TRBV7-8	NA	TRBJ1-1	TGTGCCAGCAGCCCAGCCGAGACAGAGGGCCGGACTGAAGCTTTCTTT	CASSPAETEGRTEAFF
many	TRBV20-1	NA	TRBJ2-1	TGCAGTGCTCTAAAGTACAATGAGCAGTTCTTC	CSALKYNEQFF
NA	TRBV11-2	TRBD2	TRBJ2-1	TGTGCCAGCAGCTCACCGCGGGAGGCCGGTAAAAAGTTCTTC	CASSSPREAGKKFF
many	TRBV20-1	NA	TRBJ2-7	TGCAGTGCTAGAGCAGGGGATCACCCGGGGCGGAACTACGAGCAGTACTTC	CSARAGDHPGRNYEQYF
NA	TRBV27	NA	TRBJ1-2	TGTGCCAGCAGTCCCGTGGATGGCTACACCTTC	CASSPVDGYTF
few	TRBV6-1	NA	TRBJ1-2	TGTGCCAGCAGTGAATCTAATGGCTACACCTTC	CASSESNGYTF
few	TRBV27	NA	TRBJ2-5	TGTGCCAGCAGTCCCGGACCCCCAGGAAACCAGTACTTC	CASSPGPPGNQYF
NA	TRBV19	NA	TRBJ1-5	TGTGCCAGTCTACGGGCCGGAGCTAGTGATCAGCCCCAGCATTTT	CASLRAGASDQPQHF
many	TRBV20-1	NA	TRBJ2-1	TGCAGTGCTAGAGAGGGGACCACGAACAATGAGCAGTTCTTC	CSAREGTTNNEQFF
many	TRBV5-5	TRBD1	TRBJ2-4	TGTGCCAGCAGCCAATTATGGGACAGAGTAGCCAAAAACATTCAGTACTTC	CASSQLWDRVAKNIQYF
many	TRBV20-1	NA	TRBJ2-4	TGCAGTGCTAGCAGTGGTAGCGAAAACATTCAGTACTTC	CSASSGSENIQYF
many	TRBV6-5	TRBD1	TRBJ1-1	TGTGCCAGCAGTTTTATGCAGGGGGCGTGGACTGAAGCTTTCTTT	CASSFMQGAWTEAFF
NA	TRBV6-5	NA	TRBJ1-6	TGTGCCAGCAGTTACAAGAATTCACCCCTCCACTTT	CASSYKNSPLHF
NA	TRBV29-1	NA	TRBJ2-7	TGCAGCGTTGTCGGGATGGGGGTTGGAGAGCAGTACTTC	CSVVGMGVGEQYF
few	TRBV9	TRBD1	TRBJ1-3	TGTGCCAGCAGCGCCGAGACACAGGGGACTTTTTCCTCTGGAAACACCATATATTTT	CASSAETQGTFSSGNTIYF
many	TRBV11-3	TRBD2	TRBJ2-5	TGTGCCAGCAGCAAAAGCGGGAGGGGGCAAGAGACCCAGTACTTC	CASSKSGRGQETQYF
many	TRBV11-1	NA	TRBJ2-1	TGTGCCAGCAGCTTAGGTGGGGACTCCCACACCTACAATGAGCAGTTCTTC	CASSLGGDSHTYNEQFF
many	TRBV2	TRBD2	TRBJ2-5	TGTGCCAGCAGCGCGGGACTAGGAGAGAAGACCCAGTACTTC	CASSAGLGEKTQYF
NA	TRBV27	TRBD1	TRBJ1-5	TGTGCCAGCAGTTTATCGGTCCAGACAGGGTGGGATCAGCCCCAGCATTTT	CASSLSVQTGWDQPQHF
NA	TRBV12-3/TRBV12-4	NA	TRBJ2-7	TGTGCCAGCAGTTTAGGGGCGAGGGAGCAGTACTTC	CASSLGAREQYF
few	TRBV7-6	TRBD2	TRBJ2-1	TGTGCCGTGGGAGCGGGAGTAAATGAGCAGTTCTTC	CAVGAGVNEQFF
few	TRBV9	NA	TRBJ2-5	TGTGCCAGCAACCGAATGCAAAAGGGAACAGAGACCCAGTACTTC	CASNRMQKGTETQYF
few	TRBV27	NA	TRBJ2-7	TGTGCCAGCAGTTTAGGTGGGATATGGGGACCCCCGAGCTCCTACGAGCAGTACTTC	CASSLGGIWGPPSSYEQYF
few	TRBV5-1	NA	TRBJ2-2	TGCGCCAGCAGCTTGGCCGGGACGGCCGCGAACACCGGGGAGCTGTTTTTT	CASSLAGTAANTGELFF
few	TRBV7-2	TRBD2	TRBJ2-1	TGTGCCAGCAGCTTTCGTCTAGCGGGAGAAGGTGAGCAGTTCTTC	CASSFRLAGEGEQFF
NA	TRBV19	NA	TRBJ1-5	TGTGCCAGTCACCCGGACAGTAGCAATCAGCCCCAGCATTTT	CASHPDSSNQPQHF